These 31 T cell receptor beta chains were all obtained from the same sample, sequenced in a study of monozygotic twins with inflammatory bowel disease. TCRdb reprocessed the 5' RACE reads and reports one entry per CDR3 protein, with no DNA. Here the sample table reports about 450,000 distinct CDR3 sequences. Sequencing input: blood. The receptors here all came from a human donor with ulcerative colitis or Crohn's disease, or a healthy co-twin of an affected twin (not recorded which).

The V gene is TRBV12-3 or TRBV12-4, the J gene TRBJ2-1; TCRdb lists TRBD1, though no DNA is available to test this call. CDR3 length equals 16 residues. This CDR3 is CASSRGTVNRYNEQFF.

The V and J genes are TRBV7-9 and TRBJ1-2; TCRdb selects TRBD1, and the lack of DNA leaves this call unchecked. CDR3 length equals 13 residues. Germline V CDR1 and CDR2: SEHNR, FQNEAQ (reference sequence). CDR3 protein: CASSLSGMGGYTF.

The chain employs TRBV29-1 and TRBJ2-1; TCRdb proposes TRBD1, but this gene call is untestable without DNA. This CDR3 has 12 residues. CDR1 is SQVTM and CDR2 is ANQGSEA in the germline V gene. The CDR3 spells CSTGLSYNEQFF.

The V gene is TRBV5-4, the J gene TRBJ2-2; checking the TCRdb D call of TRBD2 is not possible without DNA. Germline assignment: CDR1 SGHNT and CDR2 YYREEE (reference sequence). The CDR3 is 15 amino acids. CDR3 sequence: CASSREGASTGELFF.

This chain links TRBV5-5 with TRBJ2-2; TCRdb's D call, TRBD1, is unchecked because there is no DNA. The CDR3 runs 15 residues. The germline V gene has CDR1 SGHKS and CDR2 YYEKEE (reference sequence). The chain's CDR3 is CASSSGTEITGELFF.

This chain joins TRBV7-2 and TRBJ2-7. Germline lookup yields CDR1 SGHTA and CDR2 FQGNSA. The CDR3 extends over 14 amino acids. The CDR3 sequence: CASSLGVGVGEQYF. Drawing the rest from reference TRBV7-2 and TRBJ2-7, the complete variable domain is GAGVSQSPSNKVTEKGKDVELRCDPISGHTALYWYRQSLGQGLEFLIYFQGNSAPDKSGLPSDRFSAERTGGSVSTLTIQRTQQEDSAVYLCASSLGVGVGEQYFGPGTRLTVT.

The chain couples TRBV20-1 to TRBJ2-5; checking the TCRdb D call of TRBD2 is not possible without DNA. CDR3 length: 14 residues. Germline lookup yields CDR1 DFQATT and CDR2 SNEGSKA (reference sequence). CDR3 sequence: CSARVLAEKETQYF.

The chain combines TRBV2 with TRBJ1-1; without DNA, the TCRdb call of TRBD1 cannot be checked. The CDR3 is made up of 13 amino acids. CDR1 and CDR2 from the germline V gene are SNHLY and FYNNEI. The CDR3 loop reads CASSDDGDRAAFF.

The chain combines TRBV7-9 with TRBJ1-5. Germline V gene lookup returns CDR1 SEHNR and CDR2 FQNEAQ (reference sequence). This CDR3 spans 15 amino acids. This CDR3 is CASSLGGEAGQPQHF.

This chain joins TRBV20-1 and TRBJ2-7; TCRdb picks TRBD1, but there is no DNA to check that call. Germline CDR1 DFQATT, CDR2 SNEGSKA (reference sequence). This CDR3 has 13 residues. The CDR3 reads CSAQSAGRYEQYF.

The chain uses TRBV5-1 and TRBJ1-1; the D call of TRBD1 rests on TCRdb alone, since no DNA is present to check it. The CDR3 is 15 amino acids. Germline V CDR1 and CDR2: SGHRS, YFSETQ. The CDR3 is CASQGGQGMNTEAFF.

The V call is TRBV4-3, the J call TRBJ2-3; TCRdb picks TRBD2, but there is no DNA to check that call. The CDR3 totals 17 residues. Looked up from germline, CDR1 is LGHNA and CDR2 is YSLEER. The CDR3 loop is CASSQERTAGGADTQYF.

The chain's CDR3 is CASSLGGLAGAADTQYF. The rearrangement links TRBV7-9 to TRBJ2-3; TCRdb gives TRBD2 as the D gene, but with no DNA this cannot be confirmed. Germline-derived CDR1 and CDR2 are SEHNR and FQNEAQ (reference sequence). The CDR3 runs to 17 residues.

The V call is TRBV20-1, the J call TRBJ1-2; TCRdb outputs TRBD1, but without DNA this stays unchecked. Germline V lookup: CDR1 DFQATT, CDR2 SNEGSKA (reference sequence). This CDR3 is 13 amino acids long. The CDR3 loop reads CSARDRVIGGYTF.

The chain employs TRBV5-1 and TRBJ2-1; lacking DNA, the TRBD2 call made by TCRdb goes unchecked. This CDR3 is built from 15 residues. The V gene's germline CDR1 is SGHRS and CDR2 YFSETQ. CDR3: CASSLLGTGGHEQFF.

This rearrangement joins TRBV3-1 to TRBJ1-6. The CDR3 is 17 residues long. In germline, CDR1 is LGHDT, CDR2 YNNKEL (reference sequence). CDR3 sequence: CASSQETRPRANSPLHF.

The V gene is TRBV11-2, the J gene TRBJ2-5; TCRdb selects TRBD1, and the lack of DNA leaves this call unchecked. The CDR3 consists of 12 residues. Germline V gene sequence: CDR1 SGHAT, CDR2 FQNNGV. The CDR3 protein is CASRNRVETQYF.

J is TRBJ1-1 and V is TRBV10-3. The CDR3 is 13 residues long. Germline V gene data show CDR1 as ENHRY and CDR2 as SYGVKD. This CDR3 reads CAIRDSLNTEAFF.

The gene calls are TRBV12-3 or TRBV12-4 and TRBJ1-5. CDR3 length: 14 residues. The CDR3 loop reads CASSADGDSQPQHF.

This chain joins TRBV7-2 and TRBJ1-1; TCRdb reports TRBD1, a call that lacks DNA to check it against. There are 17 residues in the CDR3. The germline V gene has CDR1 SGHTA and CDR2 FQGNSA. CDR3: CASSFGPQGARGTEAFF. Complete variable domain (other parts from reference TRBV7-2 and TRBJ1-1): GAGVSQSPSNKVTEKGKDVELRCDPISGHTALYWYRQSLGQGLEFLIYFQGNSAPDKSGLPSDRFSAERTGGSVSTLTIQRTQQEDSAVYLCASSFGPQGARGTEAFFGQGTRLTVV.

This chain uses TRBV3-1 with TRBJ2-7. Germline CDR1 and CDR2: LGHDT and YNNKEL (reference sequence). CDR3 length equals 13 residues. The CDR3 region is CASSQGHRYEQYF.

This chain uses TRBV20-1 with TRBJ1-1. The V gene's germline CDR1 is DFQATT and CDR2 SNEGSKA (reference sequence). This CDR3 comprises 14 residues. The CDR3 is CSARVSWVDTEAFF.

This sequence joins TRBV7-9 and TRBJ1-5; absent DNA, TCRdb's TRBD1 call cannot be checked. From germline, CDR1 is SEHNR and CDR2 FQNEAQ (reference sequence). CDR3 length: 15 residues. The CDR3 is CASSFGAGFNQPQHF.

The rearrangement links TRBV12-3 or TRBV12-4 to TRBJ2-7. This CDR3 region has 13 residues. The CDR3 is CASSLGSEFEQYF.

The CDR3 spells CASSLGGKGQPQHF. This chain uses TRBV6-1 with TRBJ1-5; the TCRdb call, TRBD1, lacks DNA for checking. CDR1 is MNHNS, CDR2 SASEGT, per germline. There are 14 residues in the CDR3.

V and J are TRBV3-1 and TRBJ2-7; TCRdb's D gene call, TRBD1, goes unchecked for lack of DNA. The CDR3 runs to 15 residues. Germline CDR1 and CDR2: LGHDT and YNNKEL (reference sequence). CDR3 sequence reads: CASSQVAGDSYEQYF.

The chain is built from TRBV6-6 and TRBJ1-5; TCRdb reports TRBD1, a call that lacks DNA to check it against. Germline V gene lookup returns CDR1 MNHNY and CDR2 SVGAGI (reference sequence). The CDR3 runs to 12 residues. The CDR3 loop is CASGQVNQPQHF.

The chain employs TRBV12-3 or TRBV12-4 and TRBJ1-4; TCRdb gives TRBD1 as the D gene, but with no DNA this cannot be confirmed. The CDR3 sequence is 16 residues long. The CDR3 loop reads CASRRDRDTTNEKLFF.

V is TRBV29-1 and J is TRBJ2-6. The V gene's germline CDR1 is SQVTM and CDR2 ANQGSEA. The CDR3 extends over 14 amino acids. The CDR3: CSVEVWAGANVLTF.

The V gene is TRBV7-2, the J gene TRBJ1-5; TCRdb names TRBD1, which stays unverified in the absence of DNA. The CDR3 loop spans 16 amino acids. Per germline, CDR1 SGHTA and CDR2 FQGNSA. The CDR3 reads CASSLGQGVENQPQHF.

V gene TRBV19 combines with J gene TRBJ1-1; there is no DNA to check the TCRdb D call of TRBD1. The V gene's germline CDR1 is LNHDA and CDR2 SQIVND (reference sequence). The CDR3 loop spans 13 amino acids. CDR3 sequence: CASTTQGDTEAFF.